This T cell receptor beta chain was obtained from a study of T-cell memory formation after mild COVID-19. With constant-segment primers, 5'RACE yielded cDNA libraries of TCR alpha and TCR beta that carried sample barcodes and UMIs. A single record per CDR3 protein comes from TCRdb applying MiXCR to the 5' RACE reads. The sample carries more than 250,000 distinct CDR3 sequences, 16% recorded once. As regards this clonotype: Antigen specificity is unknown.

Regarding the study as a whole: Still unconfirmed is whether the second-wave clones peaking on day 37 recognized SARS-CoV-2.

This clonotype originated in a man aged 18 to 35 who had mild COVID-19 (a few samples of this study predate the infection). Cell type and time point are not known. The specimen sequenced was PBMCs or a T cell subset sorted from them (not recorded which).

The DNA for the CDR3 is TGCAGCGTTGAAGTCTTGTCTGTTCTGACTAGCGTCACCTACGAGCAGTACTTC. Translation: CSVEVLSVLTSVTYEQYF. V gene TRBV29-1 combines with J gene TRBJ2-7; 8 bases are a match to TRBD2. V lost 1 base to trimming and J lost 2 bases; unmatched junction nucleotides: 16. From germline, CDR1 is SQVTM and CDR2 ANQGSEA. CDR3 length: 18 amino acids.